One and the same sample provided the 10 T cell receptor beta chains below, sequenced in a study of blood T cell repertoires in COVID-19. Sequencing used immunoSEQ multiplex PCR; TCRdb keeps in-frame clones, though not all of them. The profile shows around 130,000 clones, about four fifths of them singletons. Input material: peripheral blood. These receptor sequences come from a woman aged 55 to 70 with acute or convalescent COVID-19.

V and J are TRBV18 and TRBJ2-3; D unclear. V was shortened by 2 bases and J by 0 bases, with 9 bases between the two germline ends. Germline lookup yields CDR1 KGHSH and CDR2 LQKENI. The CDR3 is 15 residues long. CDR3 amino acids: CASSPTDTSTDTQYF. CDR3 sequence (DNA): TGTGCCAGCTCACCAACTGATACTAGCACAGATACGCAGTATTTT. Combining the CDR3 with reference TRBV18 and TRBJ2-3 gives the whole variable domain NAGVMQNPRHLVRRRGQEARLRCSPMKGHSHVYWYRQLPEEGLKFMVYLQKENIIDESGMPKERFSAEFPKEGPSILRIQQVVRGDSAAYFCASSPTDTSTDTQYFGPGTRLTVL.

This rearrangement joins TRBV7-6 to TRBJ2-3; no firm D call. The CDR3 is 16 amino acids. The germline CDR1 and CDR2 sequences are SGHVS and FNYEAQ. With 0 bases removed from V and 2 bases from J, the gap between germline ends came to 12 bases. For the CDR3, the DNA is TGTGCCAGCAGCTTAGCTGAGTATACTATCACAGATACGCAGTATTTT. Translation: CASSLAEYTITDTQYF.

V gene TRBV12-3 or TRBV12-4 combines with J gene TRBJ1-2; the D is unclear. V lost 0 bases and J lost 8, with 10 bases in between. The length of the CDR3 is 13 residues. CDR3 DNA sequence: TGTGCCAGCAGTTTAGCGCCGGGGAAGGGCTACACCTTC. It translates to CASSLAPGKGYTF.

The chain combines TRBV29-1 with TRBJ1-1, with a tentative D call TRBD1 (6 bases). V lost 8 bases and J 0 bases, leaving 19 bases between the germline ends. This CDR3 has 15 amino acids. Germline-derived CDR1 and CDR2 are SQVTM and ANQGSEA. CDR3: CSPTGQTSMNTEAFF. Here the CDR3 DNA reads TGCAGCCCTACCGGACAGACAAGTATGAACACTGAAGCTTTCTTT.

The chain recombines TRBV6-1 with TRBJ1-4; no reliable D call. The CDR3 totals 16 residues. The germline gives CDR1 MNHNS, CDR2 SASEGT. Trimming left V 3 bases short and J 8 bases short, with 19 bases between. In nucleotides, the CDR3 is TGTGCCAGCAGTGAGGACCCAAGTCGGGGTCGGGAAAAACTGTTTTTT. Translation gives CASSEDPSRGREKLFF.

The chain carries TRBV20-1 and TRBJ1-1; possibly TRBD1 for D (5 bases). The length of the CDR3 is 11 residues. CDR1 and CDR2 (germline): DFQATT, SNEGSKA (reference sequence). V was trimmed by 3 bases and J by 9 bases, leaving 11 bases between them. CDR3 DNA sequence: TGCAGTGCTAGTCGCGGGGGAAAAGCTTTCTTT. As protein: CSASRGGKAFF.

The gene calls are TRBV4-1 and TRBJ1-1; no reliable D call. The CDR3 spans 16 residues. The germline V and J ends were trimmed by 0 bases and 1 base, with 12 bases remaining between them. Germline loops: CDR1 MGHRA, CDR2 YSYEKL. The CDR3 loop reads CASSQDRRARNTEAFF. The CDR3 coding sequence is TGCGCCAGCAGCCAAGATAGGAGGGCTAGGAACACTGAAGCTTTCTTT.

The J gene is TRBJ1-3, the V gene TRBV19; no reliable D call. Trimming took 1 base from V and 1 from J, leaving 8 bases between them. CDR1 LNHDA and CDR2 SQIVND come from the germline V gene (reference sequence). The CDR3 runs 15 residues. The chain's CDR3 is CASSIGTASGNTIYF. The DNA of the CDR3 is TGTGCCAGTAGTATAGGTACAGCTTCTGGAAACACCATATATTTT.

This sequence joins TRBV2 and TRBJ1-2; maybe TRBD1 (5 bases). The CDR3 loop spans 15 amino acids. The V gene lost 4 bases and the J gene lost 8 bases, with 20 bases spanning the gap. Germline values: CDR1 SNHLY, CDR2 FYNNEI. Here the CDR3 reads CASSATGGAAGGYTF. The CDR3 DNA reads TGTGCCAGCAGTGCCACGGGAGGGGCGGCGGGGGGCTACACCTTC. The full variable domain, with the rest looked up from reference TRBV2 and TRBJ1-2, is EPEVTQTPSHQVTQMGQEVILRCVPISNHLYFYWYRQILGQKVEFLVSFYNNEISEKSEIFDDQFSVERPDGSNFTLKIRSTKLEDSAMYFCASSATGGAAGGYTFGSGTRLTVV.

This chain joins TRBV27 and TRBJ2-7; TRBD2 might be the D (6 bases). The CDR3 is made up of 12 amino acids. Between the trimmed V and J ends, which lost 0 bases and 9 bases, there was a span of 9 bases. The germline V gene encodes CDR1 MNHEY and CDR2 SMNVEV (reference sequence). CDR3 nucleotides: TGTGCCAGCAGTTTATCGGGGGGAGGGCAGTACTTC. Its protein product is CASSLSGGGQYF.